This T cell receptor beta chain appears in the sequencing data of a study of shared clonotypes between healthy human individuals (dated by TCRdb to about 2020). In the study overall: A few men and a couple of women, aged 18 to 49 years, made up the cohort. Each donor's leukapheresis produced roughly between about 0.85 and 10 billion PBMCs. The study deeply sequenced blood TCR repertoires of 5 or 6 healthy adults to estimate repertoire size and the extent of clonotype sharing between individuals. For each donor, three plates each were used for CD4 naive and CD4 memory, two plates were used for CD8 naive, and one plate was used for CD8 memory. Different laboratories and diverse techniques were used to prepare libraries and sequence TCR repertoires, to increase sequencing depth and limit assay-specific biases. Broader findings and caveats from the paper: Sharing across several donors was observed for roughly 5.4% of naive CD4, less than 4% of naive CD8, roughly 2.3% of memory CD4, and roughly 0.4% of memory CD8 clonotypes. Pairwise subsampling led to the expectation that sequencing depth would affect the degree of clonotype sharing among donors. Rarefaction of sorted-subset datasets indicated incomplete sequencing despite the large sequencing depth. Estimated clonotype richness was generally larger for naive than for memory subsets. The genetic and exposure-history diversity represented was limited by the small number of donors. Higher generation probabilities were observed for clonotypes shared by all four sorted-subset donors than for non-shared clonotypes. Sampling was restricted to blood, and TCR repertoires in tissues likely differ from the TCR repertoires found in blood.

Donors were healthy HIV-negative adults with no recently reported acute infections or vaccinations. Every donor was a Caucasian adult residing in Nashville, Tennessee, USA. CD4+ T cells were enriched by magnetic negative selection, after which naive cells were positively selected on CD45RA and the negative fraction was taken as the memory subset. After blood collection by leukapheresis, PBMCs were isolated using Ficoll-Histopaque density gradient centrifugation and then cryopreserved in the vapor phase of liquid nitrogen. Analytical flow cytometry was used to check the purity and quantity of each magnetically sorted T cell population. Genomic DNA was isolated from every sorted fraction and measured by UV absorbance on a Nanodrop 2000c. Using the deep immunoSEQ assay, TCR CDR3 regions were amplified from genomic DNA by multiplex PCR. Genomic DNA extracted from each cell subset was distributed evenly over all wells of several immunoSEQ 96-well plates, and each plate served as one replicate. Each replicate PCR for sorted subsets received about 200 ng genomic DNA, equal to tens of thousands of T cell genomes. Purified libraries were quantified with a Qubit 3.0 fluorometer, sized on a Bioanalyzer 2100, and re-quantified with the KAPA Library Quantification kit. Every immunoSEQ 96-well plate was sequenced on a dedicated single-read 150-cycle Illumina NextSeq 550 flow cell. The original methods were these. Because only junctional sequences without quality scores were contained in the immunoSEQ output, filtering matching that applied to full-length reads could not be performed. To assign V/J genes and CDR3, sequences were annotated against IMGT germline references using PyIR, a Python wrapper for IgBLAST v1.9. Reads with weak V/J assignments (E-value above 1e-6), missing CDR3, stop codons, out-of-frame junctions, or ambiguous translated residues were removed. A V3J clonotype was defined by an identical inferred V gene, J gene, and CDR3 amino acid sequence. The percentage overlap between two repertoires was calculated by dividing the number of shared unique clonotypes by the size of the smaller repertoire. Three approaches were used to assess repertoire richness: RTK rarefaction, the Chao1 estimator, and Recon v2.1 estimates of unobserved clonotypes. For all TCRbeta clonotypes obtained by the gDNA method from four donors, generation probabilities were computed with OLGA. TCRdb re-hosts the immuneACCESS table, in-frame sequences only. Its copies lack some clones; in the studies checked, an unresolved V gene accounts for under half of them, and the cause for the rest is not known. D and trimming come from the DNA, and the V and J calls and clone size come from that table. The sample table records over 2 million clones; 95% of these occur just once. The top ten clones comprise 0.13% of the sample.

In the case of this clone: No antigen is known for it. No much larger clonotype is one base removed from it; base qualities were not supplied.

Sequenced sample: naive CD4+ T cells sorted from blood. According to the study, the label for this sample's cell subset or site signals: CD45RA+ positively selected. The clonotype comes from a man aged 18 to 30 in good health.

CDR3 region: CASSQDRRSYSYNEQFF. The nucleotide sequence reads as follows: TGCGCCAGCAGCCAAGACAGGAGAAGTTACTCCTACAATGAGCAGTTCTTC. The chain employs TRBV4-3 and TRBJ2-1, with the D gene call left open. The CDR3 goes from the cysteine to the phenylalanine over 17 residues. Only the CDR3 portion is preserved as DNA: 51 bases, with reading frame beginning at the first base. V lost 0 bases and J lost 0 bases; the stretch between them is 12 bases long. As encoded in the germline V gene, CDR1 is LGHNA while CDR2 is YSLEER.